Included here is one TCR beta chain sequence, with context. It lacks a known antigen. No much larger clone exists at a distance of one base, and base qualities are not known. CDR1 is given as LGHNA and CDR2 as YSLEER, both from the germline V gene. The cysteine opens and the phenylalanine closes a CDR3 of 18 amino acids. Only the CDR3 portion is preserved as DNA: 54 bases, with reading frame beginning at the first base. The germline ends are 23 bases apart after V is trimmed by 0 bases and J by 6 bases. This entry belongs to a study of OX40 agonist ivuxolimab in advanced cancers. For context, the study as a whole: The costimulatory receptor OX40 (CD134) was targeted by ivuxolimab, a fully human IgG2 agonistic monoclonal antibody. Partial responses were achieved by three dose-escalation patients, of whom one had hepatocellular carcinoma and two had cutaneous melanoma. In the dose-escalation cohort, more than 75% of patients were male, and the mean age was roughly 60 years, with a range of about 23 to 80. Patients were allowed to have had prior anti-PD-1, anti-PD-L1 or anti-CTLA-4 therapy, and around 41% of the dose-escalation patients had previously received checkpoint inhibitors. Intravenous ivuxolimab was administered to patients every 2 weeks at six dose levels: 0.01, 0.1, 0.3, 1.5, 3 and 10 mg/kg. Peripheral TCRbeta sequencing aimed to test whether ivuxolimab altered TCR sequence diversity and caused clonal T-cell expansion. Among the approximately 50 dose-escalation patients, roughly 20 had hepatocellular carcinoma, about 15 melanoma, 9 renal cell carcinoma and 9 head and neck cancer. The monotherapy dose-escalation portion (N ≈ 52 patients) of the phase I ivuxolimab trial is reported in the paper.

Overall study results and their limits: After ivuxolimab, more expanded clones were found on average in CD8+ T cells than in CD4+ T cells. Clonal expansion of both CD4+ and CD8+ blood T cells was observed from baseline to week 6 at doses 0.1 to 3.0 mg/kg. In partial responders in the 0.1-3.0 mg/kg groups, normalized peripheral clonal expansion was found to be among the lowest, especially among CD8+ T cells. Low levels of normalized T-cell clonal expansion were also seen in some patients who did not respond. The antigen specificity of the clonally expanded peripheral T cells was not determined.

Patients with a history of autoimmune disease or receiving systemic immunosuppression were excluded from the trial. In every dose cohort, peripheral blood was drawn for TCR sequencing at baseline, cycle 4 day 1, and cycle 7 day 1. The samples were taken from a phase I, first-in-human, multicenter, open-label dose-escalation trial of ivuxolimab. Adults with locally advanced or metastatic melanoma, renal cell, hepatocellular, or head and neck squamous cell carcinoma were enrolled in the trial. Before TCR sequencing, CD4+ T cells and CD8+ T cells from peripheral blood were sorted into separate populations. Genomic DNA was extracted from sorted cells for sequencing of the TCRbeta CDR3 region. The immunoSEQ Assay was used for sequencing of TCRbeta CDR3 regions. Sourced from immuneACCESS, this table was stored by TCRdb with only in-frame sequences that have V and J called. A share of the clones is absent; for the studies checked, an unresolved V gene accounts for under half, and the remainder has no known explanation. The sample has tens of thousands of clones on record, over 75% of them singletons. The ten biggest clones cover approximately 7% of the sample.

This TCR was recovered from an adult with an advanced solid tumor such as melanoma, head and neck, liver or kidney cancer. The source material was CD4+ or CD8+ T cells sorted from blood, sampled in a trial of the OX40 agonist ivuxolimab. The receptor chain draws on TRBV4-3 and TRBJ1-2; D gene: possibly TRBD1, on 6 matching bases. The CDR3 here reads CASSQDLLGGGPANGYTF. In nucleotide form, the sequence is TGCGCCAGCAGCCAAGATCTTCTGGGTGGGGGCCCTGCTAATGGCTACACCTTC.